This T cell receptor beta chain derives from a study of T cells in Graves' hyperthyroidism and ophthalmopathy. As for the study in general: Blood was drawn when the patient was first diagnosed and still untreated. Overall study results and limits: Median prediction lead before ophthalmopathy onset was 6.5 to 7 months with the model. Appearing also in blood were most of the thyroid clonotypes expanded above 0.001.

The CDR3 is 15 amino acids. Germline lookup yields CDR1 SNHLY and CDR2 FYNNEI. Trimming took 6 bases from V and 3 from J; bases not matched to a gene: 6. This clonotype was recorded at least ten times. Its cognate antigen is unknown. The source material, RNA transcripts, was used to amplify TCR beta CDR3 regions. The primer set for the first-round RT-PCR of the TCR CDR3 was HTBI. TCRdb processed the multiplex PCR reads anew with MiXCR; each CDR3 protein has one entry. Among over 300,000 distinct CDR3 sequences listed, 11% to 15% were seen once. Out of less than 12 ml of fresh peripheral blood came the PBMCs.

The sequence came from an older woman with Graves' hyperthyroidism. The V and J genes are TRBV2 and TRBJ2-5; TRBD2 matches 11 bases. Sequenced: blood. This CDR3 is CASRAKTSGEETQYF. The CDR3, as DNA: TGTGCCAGCAGAGCTAAGACTAGCGGGGAAGAGACCCAGTACTTC.